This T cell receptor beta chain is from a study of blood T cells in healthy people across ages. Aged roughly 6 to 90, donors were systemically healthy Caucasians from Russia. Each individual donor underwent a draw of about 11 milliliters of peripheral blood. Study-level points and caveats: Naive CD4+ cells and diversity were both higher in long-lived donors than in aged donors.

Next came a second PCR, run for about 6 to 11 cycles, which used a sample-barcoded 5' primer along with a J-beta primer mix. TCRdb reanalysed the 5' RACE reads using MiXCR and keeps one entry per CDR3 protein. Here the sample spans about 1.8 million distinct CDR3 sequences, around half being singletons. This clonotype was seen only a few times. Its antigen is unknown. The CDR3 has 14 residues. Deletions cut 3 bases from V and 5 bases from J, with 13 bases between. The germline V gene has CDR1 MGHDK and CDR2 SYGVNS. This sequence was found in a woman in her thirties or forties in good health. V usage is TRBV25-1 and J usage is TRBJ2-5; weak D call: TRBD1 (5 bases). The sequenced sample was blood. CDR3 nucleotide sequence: TGTGCCAGCAGTGACCCCAGGGTGGCCGAGACCCAGTACTTC. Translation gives CASSDPRVAETQYF.